This T cell receptor beta chain was sequenced in a study of identical twins. One entry per CDR3 protein results from TCRdb running MiXCR on the 5' RACE reads. The repertoire includes 220,000 or so distinct CDR3 sequences, around 6.6% of them detected once, and about 3.6% sits in the top ten. CDR1 SGHRS and CDR2 YFSETQ come from the germline V gene. CDR3 length equals 16 residues. Trimming stripped 4 bases from V and 6 bases from J, with 20 bases between. Regarding the study as a whole: With abundant cord blood beta clonotypes, insertions were fewer; memory repertoires showed no such pattern. Partly confounded zero-insertion analyses could result from invariant MAIT and iNKT cells. Researchers reported excess low generation probability among twin-shared out-of-frame alpha sequences.

This clonotype has only a few counts. No antigen is known for it. This sample was also put to use in a study of yellow fever vaccine responses in identical twins.

The origin of this receptor is a woman aged 18-29 years in good health. This rearrangement joins TRBV5-1 to TRBJ2-1; D ambiguous. The source material was memory (CD45RO+) T cells sorted from blood. The DNA for the CDR3 is TGCGCCAGCAGCCCCGGATTTCCCGGCCCTTTCAATGAGCAGTTCTTC. Translation: CASSPGFPGPFNEQFF.